The clone carrying this T cell receptor (beta chain) was observed a few times. V lost 6 bases and J lost 6; bases outside the gene matches: 9. The CDR3 covers 14 residues. The record originates from a study of T cells after yellow fever vaccination. TCRdb processed the 5' RACE reads anew with MiXCR; each CDR3 protein has one entry. The top ten hold 2.2% of the sample, which has tens of thousands of distinct CDR3 sequences, about 6% seen once. The sample in question was CD4+ T cells sorted from PBMCs, obtained roughly 14 days after the first yellow fever vaccination. This sequence was found in a man younger than 35 who received the YFV17D yellow fever vaccine. This chain links TRBV12-3 or TRBV12-4 with TRBJ2-3, with TRBD2 matching 7 bases. CDR3 loop: CASSLSGVEDTQYF. CDR3 nucleotide sequence: TGTGCCAGCAGCTTGAGCGGGGTAGAGGATACGCAGTATTTT.